Below are 14 T cell receptor beta chains sequenced from a single sample in a study of cytomegalovirus exposure and HLA in healthy donors. The primer mix had 60 Vbeta and 13 Jbeta primers. Data came from immunoSEQ multiplex PCR; TCRdb stores just in-frame clones and leaves some out. The sample has some 170,000 clones, about 77% seen once. Sample: PBMCs. These receptors all stem from a female donor in good health and CMV-seronegative.

The rearrangement joins TRBV28 to TRBJ2-5, with D maybe TRBD1 (6 bases). Germline V gene sequence: CDR1 MDHEN, CDR2 SYDVKM. Trimming pared 6 bases from V and 2 bases from J, leaving 13 bases between. This CDR3 region has 14 residues. For the CDR3, the DNA is TGTGCCAGCAGCTCCGGACAGTCACAAGAGACCCAGTACTTC. Translated: CASSSGQSQETQYF.

This chain uses TRBV5-6 with TRBJ2-5; a possible D gene is TRBD2 (5 bases). The length of the CDR3 is 15 residues. With 5 bases removed from V and 5 bases from J, the gap between germline ends came to 19 bases. CDR1 and CDR2 (germline): SGHDT, YYEEEE. CDR3 coding DNA: TGTGCCAGCAGTCTTGGGTTCAGGCGCGGGGAGACCCAGTACTTC. Translation gives CASSLGFRRGETQYF.

This clone has just one count. This chain joins TRBV29-1 and TRBJ2-7; a possible D gene is TRBD1 (5 bases). Between the trimmed V and J ends, which lost 6 bases and 3 bases, there was a span of 9 bases. This CDR3 comprises 11 residues. From germline, CDR1 is SQVTM and CDR2 ANQGSEA. The CDR3 coding sequence is TGCAGCGTAGCTCAGGGCTACGAGCAGTACTTC. It codes for CSVAQGYEQYF.

The J gene is TRBJ2-7, the V gene TRBV18; 7 bases fit TRBD1. This CDR3 is 17 amino acids long. V shed 3 bases and J 4 bases; nucleotides not matched to a gene: 15. From germline, CDR1 is KGHSH and CDR2 LQKENI. In nucleotides, the CDR3 is TGTGCCAGCTCACCCAACTACTTTGGCACAGGGGCGTACGAGCAGTACTTC. This codes for CASSPNYFGTGAYEQYF. The full variable domain, in which reference TRBV18 and TRBJ2-7 provide the parts outside the CDR3, is NAGVMQNPRHLVRRRGQEARLRCSPMKGHSHVYWYRQLPEEGLKFMVYLQKENIIDESGMPKERFSAEFPKEGPSILRIQQVVRGDSAAYFCASSPNYFGTGAYEQYFGPGTRLTVT.

There are a few counts of this clone. The chain carries TRBV19 and TRBJ2-7, with D tentatively TRBD1 (5 bases). V was trimmed by 9 bases and J by 4 bases, leaving 19 bases between them. Germline values: CDR1 LNHDA, CDR2 SQIVND (reference sequence). The length of the CDR3 is 14 residues. The CDR3 coding sequence is TGTGCCAGCGGTCCCCCGGACACACTTTACGAGCAGTACTTC. Protein sequence: CASGPPDTLYEQYF.

The V gene is TRBV9, the J gene TRBJ1-2; TRBD1 might be the D (6 bases). Per germline, CDR1 SGDLS and CDR2 YYNGEE. Trimming removed 4 bases from V and 8 bases from J, with 15 bases in between. The length of the CDR3 is 13 residues. The CDR3 loop reads CASSFQGTSGYTF. CDR3 nucleotide sequence: TGTGCCAGCAGCTTCCAGGGGACGAGCGGCTACACCTTC.

This chain links TRBV2 with TRBJ2-5; 8 bases match TRBD1. The CDR3 spans 14 residues. Germline-derived CDR1 and CDR2 are SNHLY and FYNNEI. Unmatched junction bases numbered 11, after V lost 3 bases and J lost 11 bases. CDR3 residues: CASSEVQGAGEQYF. As DNA, the CDR3 is TGTGCCAGCAGTGAGGTGCAGGGGGCCGGAGAGCAGTACTTC.

The rearrangement joins TRBV30 to TRBJ1-1; a possible D gene is TRBD1 (5 bases). Looked up from germline, CDR1 is GTSNPN and CDR2 is SVGIG (reference sequence). V lost 4 bases and J lost 0, with 18 bases in between. This CDR3 has 16 residues. CDR3 bases: TGTGCCTGGAACGTCTGGGGCACCCACATGAACACTGAAGCTTTCTTT. It translates to CAWNVWGTHMNTEAFF.

This sequence joins TRBV28 and TRBJ2-1, with TRBD2 matching 9 bases. V was clipped by 3 bases and J by 0 bases; unmatched bases: 9. CDR3 length equals 18 residues. The germline CDR1 and CDR2 sequences are MDHEN and SYDVKM. The CDR3 region is CASSLASGVPSSYNEQFF. The CDR3 nucleotides read TGTGCCAGCAGTTTGGCTAGCGGGGTCCCAAGCTCCTACAATGAGCAGTTCTTC.

The chain combines TRBV18 with TRBJ2-5; 8 nucleotides align to TRBD1. The CDR3 covers 16 residues. Germline trimming cut 3 bases from V and 4 bases from J; bases unmatched to any gene: 10. The germline gives CDR1 KGHSH, CDR2 LQKENI. The CDR3 here is CASSPSDRVAGETQYF. The CDR3 bases are TGTGCCAGCTCACCCTCGGACAGGGTGGCGGGAGAGACCCAGTACTTC.

This clone was seen once. The rearrangement uses TRBV16 and TRBJ2-7, with D unresolved. The length of the CDR3 is 13 residues. V was clipped by 4 bases and J by 2 bases, with 9 bases between them. From germline, CDR1 is KGHSY and CDR2 FQNENV. The chain's CDR3 is CASSRSVAYEQYF. In nucleotides, the CDR3 is TGTGCCAGCAGCCGCAGCGTTGCCTACGAGCAGTACTTC.

This clone has only a few counts. The DNA for the CDR3 is TGCGCCAGCAGCCGAGGGACAGCCTTGAACACTGAAGCTTTCTTT. Residues: CASSRGTALNTEAFF. The V gene is TRBV4-3, the J gene TRBJ1-1; 7 bases align to TRBD1. Trimming cost V 4 bases and J 0 bases; bases outside gene matches: 5. The CDR3 is made up of 15 amino acids. CDR1 is LGHNA and CDR2 is YSLEER in the germline V gene.

V and J are TRBV7-2 and TRBJ2-1; maybe TRBD2 (5 bases). Trimming stripped 4 bases from V and 0 bases from J, with 10 bases between. Germline CDR1 SGHTA, CDR2 FQGNSA. This CDR3 is 15 amino acids long. Here the CDR3 reads CASSWRTISYNEQFF. DNA of the CDR3: TGTGCCAGCAGCTGGAGGACGATCTCCTACAATGAGCAGTTCTTC. The variable domain in full, with the rest retrieved from reference TRBV7-2 and TRBJ2-1, is GAGVSQSPSNKVTEKGKDVELRCDPISGHTALYWYRQSLGQGLEFLIYFQGNSAPDKSGLPSDRFSAERTGGSVSTLTIQRTQQEDSAVYLCASSWRTISYNEQFFGPGTRLTVL.

In this sample, this clone turned up a few times. This chain connects TRBV6-5 to TRBJ2-5; D gene unclear. CDR1 and CDR2 (germline): MNHEY, SVGAGI. Trimming shortened V by 0 bases and J by 3 bases, and 5 bases separated the two germline ends. The CDR3 loop spans 13 amino acids. In DNA form, the CDR3 reads TGTGCCAGCAGTTACTCTGGCAAAGAGACCCAGTACTTC. Encoded protein: CASSYSGKETQYF.